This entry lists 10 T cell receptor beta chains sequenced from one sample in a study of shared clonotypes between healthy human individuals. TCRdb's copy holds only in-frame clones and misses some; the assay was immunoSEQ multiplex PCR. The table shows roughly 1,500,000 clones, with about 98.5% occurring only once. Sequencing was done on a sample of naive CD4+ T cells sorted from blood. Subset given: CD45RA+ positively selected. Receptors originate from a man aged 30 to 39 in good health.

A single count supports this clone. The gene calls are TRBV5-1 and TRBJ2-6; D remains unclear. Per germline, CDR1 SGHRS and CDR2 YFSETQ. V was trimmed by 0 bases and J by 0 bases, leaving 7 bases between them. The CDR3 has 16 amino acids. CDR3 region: CASSLVVRSGANVLTF. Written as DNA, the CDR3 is TGCGCCAGCAGCTTGGTAGTCCGCTCTGGGGCCAACGTCCTGACTTTC.

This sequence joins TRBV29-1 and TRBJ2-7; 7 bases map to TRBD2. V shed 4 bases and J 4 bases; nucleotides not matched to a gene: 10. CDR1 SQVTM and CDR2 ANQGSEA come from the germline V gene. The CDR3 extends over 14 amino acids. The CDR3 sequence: CSVAPKAGEYEQYF. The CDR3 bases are TGCAGCGTTGCGCCTAAGGCGGGAGAGTACGAGCAGTACTTC.

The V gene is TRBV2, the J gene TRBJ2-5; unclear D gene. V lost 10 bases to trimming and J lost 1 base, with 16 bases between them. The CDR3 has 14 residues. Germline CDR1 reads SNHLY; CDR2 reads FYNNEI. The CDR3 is CATAIRDPQETQYF. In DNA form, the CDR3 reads TGTGCCACAGCGATCCGAGATCCCCAAGAGACCCAGTACTTC.

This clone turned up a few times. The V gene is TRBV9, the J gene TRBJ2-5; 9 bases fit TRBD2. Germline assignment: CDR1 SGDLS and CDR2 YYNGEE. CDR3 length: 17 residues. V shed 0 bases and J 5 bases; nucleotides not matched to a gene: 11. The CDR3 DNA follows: TGTGCCAGCAGCGTAGGCTTAGCGGGAGATGGTCGGGAGACCCAGTACTTC. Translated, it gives CASSVGLAGDGRETQYF.

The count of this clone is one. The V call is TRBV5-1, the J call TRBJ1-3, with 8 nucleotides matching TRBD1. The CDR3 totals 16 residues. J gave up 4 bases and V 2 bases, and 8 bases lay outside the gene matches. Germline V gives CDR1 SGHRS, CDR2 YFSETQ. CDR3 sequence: CASSLSSQGAGNTIYF. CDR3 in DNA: TGCGCCAGCAGCTTATCGAGTCAGGGGGCCGGAAACACCATATATTTT.

CDR3 protein: CSAFQDRGRGYEQFF. Here the CDR3 DNA reads TGCAGCGCTTTCCAGGACAGGGGGCGAGGGTACGAGCAGTTCTTC. The rearrangement uses TRBV29-1 and TRBJ2-1; the match to TRBD1 covers 11 bases. This CDR3 spans 15 amino acids. From germline, CDR1 is SQVTM and CDR2 ANQGSEA. Trimming at V came to 7 bases and at J to 10 bases, leaving 15 bases not matched to a gene.

The CDR3 reads CSVEGITRGGEGYTF. CDR3 in DNA: TGCAGCGTTGAAGGGATCACTCGAGGGGGCGAGGGCTACACCTTC. The chain has TRBV29-1 and TRBJ1-2, with 7 bases fitting TRBD1. The germline gives CDR1 SQVTM, CDR2 ANQGSEA. J lost 8 bases, V lost 1 base, and 13 bases had no gene match. There are 15 residues in the CDR3.

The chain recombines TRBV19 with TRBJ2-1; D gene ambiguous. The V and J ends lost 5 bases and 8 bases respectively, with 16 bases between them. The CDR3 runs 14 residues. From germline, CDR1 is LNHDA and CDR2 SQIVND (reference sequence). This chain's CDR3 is CASSLPRTQDEQFF. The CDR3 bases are TGTGCCAGTAGTTTACCGAGGACCCAGGATGAGCAGTTCTTC.

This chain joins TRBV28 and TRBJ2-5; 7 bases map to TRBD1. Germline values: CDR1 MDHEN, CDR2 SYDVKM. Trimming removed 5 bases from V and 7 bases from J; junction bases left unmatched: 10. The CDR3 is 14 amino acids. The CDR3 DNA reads TGTGCCAGCAGTGAAACCGAGAGGGGGCGGACCCAGTACTTC. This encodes CASSETERGRTQYF.

The CDR3 region has the DNA TGCAGCGTTGAAGATGAAGGGTCGGAAGAGACCCAGTACTTC. It specifies CSVEDEGSEETQYF. V is TRBV29-1 and J is TRBJ2-5; D is uncertain. V lost 0 bases and J lost 3, with 11 bases in between. Germline V gene data show CDR1 as SQVTM and CDR2 as ANQGSEA. The CDR3 has 14 amino acids.